A selection of T cell receptor beta chains follows, all from one sample in a study of CD8+CD57+ T cells in acquired aplastic anemia. MiXCR was run by TCRdb on the reads, yielding one entry per CDR3 protein. The sample has under 350,000 distinct CDR3 sequences; approximately 57% are singletons. The sample was sorted CD4+, CD8+, or CD8+CD57+ T cells (not recorded which) from PBMCs. The receptors here all came from a human donor with severe aplastic anemia or a healthy control (not recorded which). Both conserved end residues are part of each CDR3. A D gene is named only where the DNA matches it firmly. The size field is filled for only some rows; it gives once, few, many or a size class.

>-|17|TRBJ2-3|-|TRBV7-2
CASSLASTPLGTDTQYF
TGTGCCAGCAGCTTAGCCAGCACCCCCCTTGGCACAGATACGCAGTATTTT
>few|12|TRBJ1-5|-|TRBV19
CASSIGNQPQHF
TGTGCCAGTAGTATCGGCAATCAGCCCCAGCATTTT
>-|14|TRBJ2-5|TRBD1|TRBV5-1
CASRWTGTWETQYF
TGCGCCAGCAGATGGACAGGGACCTGGGAGACCCAGTACTTC
>-|14|TRBJ2-5|TRBD2|TRBV12-3/TRBV12-4
CATSRSGSQETQYF
TGTGCCACCAGTCGAAGCGGGAGCCAAGAGACCCAGTACTTC
>once|14|TRBJ1-5|-|TRBV7-9
CASSQGDGNQPQHF
TGTGCCAGCAGCCAAGGGGACGGCAATCAGCCCCAGCATTTT
>few|12|TRBJ2-7|-|TRBV13
CASSLGVSEQYF
TGTGCCAGCAGCTTAGGGGTAAGCGAGCAGTACTTC
>-|11|TRBJ2-7|-|TRBV13
CASSLNWDKYF
TGTGCCAGCAGCCTGAATTGGGACAAGTACTTC
>-|15|TRBJ1-4|TRBD1|TRBV4-1
CASSQLDRANEKLFF
TGCGCCAGCAGCCAGCTCGACAGGGCTAATGAAAAACTGTTTTTT
>-|12|TRBJ1-1|-|TRBV30
CAWSVGNTEAFF
TGTGCCTGGAGTGTGGGTAACACTGAAGCTTTCTTT
>-|15|TRBJ2-2|TRBD2|TRBV7-8
CASSSGLAGTGELFF
TGTGCCAGCAGCTCGGGACTAGCGGGGACCGGGGAGCTGTTTTTT
>-|14|TRBJ1-6|-|TRBV20-1
CSARGFGNNQPLHF
TGCAGTGCTAGGGGATTTGGCAACAATCAGCCCCTCCACTTT
>-|13|TRBJ2-2|-|TRBV7-2
CASSFAYTGELFF
TGTGCCAGCAGCTTTGCGTACACCGGGGAGCTGTTTTTT
>once|15|TRBJ2-1|TRBD2|TRBV2
CASRRASGSHNEQFF
TGTGCCAGCAGGAGGGCTAGCGGGAGCCACAATGAGCAGTTCTTC
>few|11|TRBJ2-5|-|TRBV12-3/TRBV12-4
CASRRRETQYF
TGTGCCAGCAGGAGGCGGGAGACCCAGTACTTC
>many|16|TRBJ2-7|TRBD1|TRBV5-1
CASSLVTGGRLYEQYF
TGCGCCAGCAGCTTGGTTACAGGGGGCCGGCTCTACGAGCAGTACTTC
>once|16|TRBJ2-7|-|TRBV7-3
CASSPIPGAVHYEQYF
TGTGCCAGCAGCCCCATCCCCGGGGCAGTCCACTACGAGCAGTACTTC
>-|15|TRBJ1-3|-|TRBV13
CASSLRGAVGNTIYF
TGTGCCAGCAGCTTAAGGGGGGCGGTTGGAAACACCATATATTTT
>-|13|TRBJ2-7|-|TRBV7-9
CASSPGGAYEQYF
TGTGCCAGCAGCCCTGGCGGGGCCTACGAGCAGTACTTC
>few|15|TRBJ2-5|TRBD1|TRBV24-1
CATSDVGTAQETQYF
TGTGCCACCAGTGATGTAGGGACAGCCCAAGAGACCCAGTACTTC
>-|12|TRBJ1-3|-|TRBV20-1
CSAVESGNTIYF
TGCAGTGCGGTCGAGTCTGGAAACACCATATATTTT
>many|12|TRBJ2-7|TRBD1|TRBV12-3/TRBV12-4
CASSTGRQGQYF
TGTGCCAGCAGTACAGGGAGACAGGGGCAGTACTTC
>-|17|TRBJ2-6|TRBD2|TRBV7-9
CASSLGGGRARANVLTF
TGTGCCAGCAGCTTGGGGGGGGGAAGGGCTCGGGCCAACGTCCTGACTTTC
>-|15|TRBJ1-5|TRBD1|TRBV7-9
CASSSGTGGNQPQHF
TGTGCCAGCAGCTCGGGGACAGGGGGTAATCAGCCCCAGCATTTT
>-|16|TRBJ2-5|TRBD2|TRBV7-8
CASSFTSGGNQETQYF
TGTGCCAGCAGCTTCACTAGCGGGGGGAACCAAGAGACCCAGTACTTC
>many|15|TRBJ1-1|-|TRBV3-1
CASSQGRGSNTEAFF
TGTGCCAGCAGCCAAGGGAGGGGATCAAACACTGAAGCTTTCTTT
>-|16|TRBJ2-3|TRBD2|TRBV10-3
CATYAQAGATLDTQYF
TGTGCCACCTACGCTCAAGCGGGAGCCACCCTAGATACGCAGTATTTT
>-|15|TRBJ1-5|TRBD1|TRBV2
CASREETGANQPQHF
TGTGCCAGCAGGGAAGAGACAGGGGCCAATCAGCCCCAGCATTTT
>once|10|TRBJ1-2|-|TRBV6-5
CASSSDGAHF
TGTGCCAGCAGTTCAGATGGGGCCCACTTC
>-|16|TRBJ2-7|TRBD2|TRBV7-9
CASSMGLADPSYEQYF
TGTGCCAGCAGCATGGGACTAGCGGACCCGTCCTACGAGCAGTACTTC